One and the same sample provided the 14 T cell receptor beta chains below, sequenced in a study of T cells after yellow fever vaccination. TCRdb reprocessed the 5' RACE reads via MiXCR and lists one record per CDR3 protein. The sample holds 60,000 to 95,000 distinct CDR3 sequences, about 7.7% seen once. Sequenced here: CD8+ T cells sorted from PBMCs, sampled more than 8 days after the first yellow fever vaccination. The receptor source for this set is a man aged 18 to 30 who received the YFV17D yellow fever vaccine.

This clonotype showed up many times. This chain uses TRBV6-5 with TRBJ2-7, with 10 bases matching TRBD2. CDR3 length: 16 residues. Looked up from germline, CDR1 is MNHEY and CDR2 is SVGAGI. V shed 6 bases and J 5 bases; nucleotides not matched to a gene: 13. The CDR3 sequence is CASSILAGEALDEQYF. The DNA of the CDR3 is TGTGCCAGCAGCATCCTAGCGGGGGAAGCCTTAGACGAGCAGTACTTC.

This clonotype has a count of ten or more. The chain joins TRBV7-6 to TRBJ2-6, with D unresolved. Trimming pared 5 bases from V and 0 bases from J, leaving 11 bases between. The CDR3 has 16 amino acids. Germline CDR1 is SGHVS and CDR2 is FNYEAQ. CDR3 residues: CASSQTVVSGANVLTF. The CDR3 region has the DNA TGTGCCAGCAGCCAGACGGTCGTCTCTGGGGCCAACGTCCTGACTTTC.

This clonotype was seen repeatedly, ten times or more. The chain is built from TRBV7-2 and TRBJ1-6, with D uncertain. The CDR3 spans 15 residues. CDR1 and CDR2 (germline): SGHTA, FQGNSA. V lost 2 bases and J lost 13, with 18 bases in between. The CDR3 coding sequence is TGTGCCAGCAGCTTAAGATGGCAAGGATTGTGGCCCCTCCACTTT. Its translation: CASSLRWQGLWPLHF.

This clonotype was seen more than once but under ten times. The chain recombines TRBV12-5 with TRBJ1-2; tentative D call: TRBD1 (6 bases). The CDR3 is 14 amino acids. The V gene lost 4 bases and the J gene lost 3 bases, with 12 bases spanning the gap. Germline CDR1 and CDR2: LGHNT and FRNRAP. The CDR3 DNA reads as TGTGCTAGTGGTTCGGGGGCGCGGGACTATGGCTACACCTTC. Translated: CASGSGARDYGYTF.

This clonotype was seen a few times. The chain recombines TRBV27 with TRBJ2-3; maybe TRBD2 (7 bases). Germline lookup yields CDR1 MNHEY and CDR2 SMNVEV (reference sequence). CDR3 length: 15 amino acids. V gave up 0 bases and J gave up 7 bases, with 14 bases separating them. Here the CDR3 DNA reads TGTGCCAGCAGTTTATCGGGGGGGGGCGGGAATACGCAGTATTTT. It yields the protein CASSLSGGGGNTQYF.

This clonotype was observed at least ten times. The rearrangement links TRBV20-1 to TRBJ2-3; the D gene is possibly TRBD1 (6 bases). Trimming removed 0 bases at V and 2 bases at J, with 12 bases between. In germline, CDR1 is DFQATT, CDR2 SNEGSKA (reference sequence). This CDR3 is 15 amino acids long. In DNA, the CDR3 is TGCAGTGCTAGAGATTGGGGGCATAACACAGATACGCAGTATTTT. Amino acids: CSARDWGHNTDTQYF.

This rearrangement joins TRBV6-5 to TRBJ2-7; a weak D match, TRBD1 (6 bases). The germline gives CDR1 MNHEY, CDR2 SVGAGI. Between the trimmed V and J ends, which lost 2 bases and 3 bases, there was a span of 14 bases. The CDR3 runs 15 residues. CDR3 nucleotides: TGTGCCAGCAGTTACGAGACAGGAGAGCACTACGAGCAGTACTTC. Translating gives CASSYETGEHYEQYF.

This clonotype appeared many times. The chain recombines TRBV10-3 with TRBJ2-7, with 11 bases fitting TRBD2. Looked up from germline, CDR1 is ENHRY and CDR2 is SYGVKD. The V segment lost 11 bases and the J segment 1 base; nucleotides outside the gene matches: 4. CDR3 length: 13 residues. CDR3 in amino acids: CAARLAGSYEQYF. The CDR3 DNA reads TGTGCCGCCCGACTAGCGGGGTCCTACGAGCAGTACTTC.

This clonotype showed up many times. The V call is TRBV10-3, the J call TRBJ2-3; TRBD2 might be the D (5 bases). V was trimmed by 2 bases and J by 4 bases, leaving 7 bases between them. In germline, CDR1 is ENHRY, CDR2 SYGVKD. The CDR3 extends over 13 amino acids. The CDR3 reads CAISEEEADTQYF. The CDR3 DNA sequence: TGTGCCATCAGTGAGGAGGAGGCAGATACGCAGTATTTT.

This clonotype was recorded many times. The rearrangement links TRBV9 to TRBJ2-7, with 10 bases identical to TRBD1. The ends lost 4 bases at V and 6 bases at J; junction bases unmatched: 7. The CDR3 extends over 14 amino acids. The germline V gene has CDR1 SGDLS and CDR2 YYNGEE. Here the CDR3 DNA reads TGTGCCAGCAGCCTCTGGACAGGGGGGATCGAGCAGTACGTC. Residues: CASSLWTGGIEQYV.

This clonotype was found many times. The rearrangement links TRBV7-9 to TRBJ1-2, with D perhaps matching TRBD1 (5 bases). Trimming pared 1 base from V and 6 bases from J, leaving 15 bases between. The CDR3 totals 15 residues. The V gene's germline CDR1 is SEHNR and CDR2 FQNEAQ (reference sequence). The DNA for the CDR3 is TGTGCCAGCAGCTTAGAGGGGATAAGACCCCATGGCTACACCTTC. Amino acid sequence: CASSLEGIRPHGYTF.

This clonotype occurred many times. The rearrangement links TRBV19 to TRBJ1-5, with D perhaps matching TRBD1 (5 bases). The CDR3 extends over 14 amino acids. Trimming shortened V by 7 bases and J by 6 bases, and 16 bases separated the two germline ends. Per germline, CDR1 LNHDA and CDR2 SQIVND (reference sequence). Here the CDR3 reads CASTGAALGQPQHF. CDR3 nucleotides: TGTGCCAGTACTGGGGCCGCCTTGGGTCAGCCCCAGCATTTT.

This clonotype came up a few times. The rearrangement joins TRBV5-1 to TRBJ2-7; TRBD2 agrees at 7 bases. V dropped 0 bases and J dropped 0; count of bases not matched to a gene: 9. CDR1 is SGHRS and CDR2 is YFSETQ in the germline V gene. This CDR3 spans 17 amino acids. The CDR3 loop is CASSLEGSGEGSYEQYV. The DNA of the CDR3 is TGCGCCAGCAGCTTGGAAGGGAGCGGGGAGGGCTCCTACGAGCAGTACGTC.

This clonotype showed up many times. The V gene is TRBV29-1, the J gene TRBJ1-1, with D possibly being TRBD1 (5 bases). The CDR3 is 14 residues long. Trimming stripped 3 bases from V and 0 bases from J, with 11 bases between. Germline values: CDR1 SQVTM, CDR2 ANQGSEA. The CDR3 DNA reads TGCAGCGTTGATATCCAGGGTATGAACACTGAAGCTTTCTTT. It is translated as CSVDIQGMNTEAFF.